The next 19 T cell receptor beta chains were all read from a single sample in a study of T-cell reconstitution after alpha-beta-depleted transplantation in children. Unique molecular identifiers tagged the TCRbeta library. TCRdb re-analysed the PCR reads in MiXCR, keeping a single row per CDR3 protein. Of about 870,000 distinct CDR3 sequences listed, about 15% are singletons. Sample: PBMCs, mostly from graft donor cells, taken 360 days after TCRalphabeta/CD19-depleted stem cell transplant. These receptors all come from a male patient between 10 and 17 years old who had a stem cell transplant for acute lymphoblastic leukemia, so the T cells may come from the graft donor.

This clonotype was seen more than once but under ten times. This chain joins TRBV29-1 and TRBJ2-1; 10 bases map to TRBD2. The CDR3 length is 15 residues. The germline V gene has CDR1 SQVTM and CDR2 ANQGSEA. The V segment lost 2 bases and the J segment 4 bases; nucleotides outside the gene matches: 5. CDR3 in amino acids: CSVEPTSGLYNEQFF. CDR3 coding DNA: TGCAGCGTTGAACCGACTAGCGGGCTTTACAATGAGCAGTTCTTC.

The genes are TRBV2 and TRBJ2-2, with D possibly TRBD2 on 7 matching bases. CDR1 and CDR2 from the germline V gene are SNHLY and FYNNEI. Trimming cost V 7 bases and J 4 bases, with 19 bases left between them. This CDR3 region has 16 residues. Here the CDR3 reads CASTLPGGRSTGELFF. DNA for the CDR3: TGTGCCAGCACCCTCCCCGGGGGGCGGTCCACCGGGGAGCTGTTTTTT.

The table lists this clonotype with a few counts. V and J are TRBV7-8 and TRBJ2-7; D might be TRBD1 (6 bases). CDR1 SGHVS and CDR2 FQNEAQ come from the germline V gene. The CDR3 is 13 residues long. With 5 bases removed from V and 4 bases from J, the gap between germline ends came to 12 bases. The CDR3 DNA reads TGTGCCAGCAGCCGCTATCAGGGGTACGAGCAGTACTTC. Its protein is CASSRYQGYEQYF.

The chain employs TRBV5-1 and TRBJ2-2; D call uncertain. This CDR3 spans 15 amino acids. CDR1 and CDR2 (germline): SGHRS, YFSETQ. Trimming removed 0 bases from V and 1 base from J, with 7 bases in between. CDR3 residues: CASSLARMNTGELFF. Written as DNA, the CDR3 is TGCGCCAGCAGCTTGGCACGGATGAACACCGGGGAGCTGTTTTTT.

This clonotype turned up a few times. V gene TRBV20-1 combines with J gene TRBJ2-7; 9 positions match TRBD1. Germline V lookup: CDR1 DFQATT, CDR2 SNEGSKA (reference sequence). Unmatched junction bases numbered 10, after V lost 3 bases and J lost 4 bases. The CDR3 is 15 residues long. The CDR3 protein is CSASPPTGGAYEQYF. The CDR3 DNA sequence: TGCAGTGCTAGTCCCCCAACAGGGGGCGCGTACGAGCAGTACTTC.

In this sample, this clonotype turned up once. This rearrangement joins TRBV30 to TRBJ1-5; no definite D call. Trimming removed 0 bases at V and 2 bases at J, with 8 bases between. Per germline, CDR1 GTSNPN and CDR2 SVGIG (reference sequence). This CDR3 is built from 14 residues. DNA of the CDR3: TGTGCCTGGAGTGTAACCGTGGGCAATCAGCCCCAGCATTTT. As protein: CAWSVTVGNQPQHF.

The CDR3, as DNA: TGTGCCAGCAGCACCCGACAGGGATCCTACAATGAGCAGTTCTTC. Translation: CASSTRQGSYNEQFF. This chain connects TRBV12-3 or TRBV12-4 to TRBJ2-1; 7 bases align to TRBD1. The CDR3 is 15 amino acids. Unmatched junction bases numbered 6, after V lost 6 bases and J lost 1 base.

The gene calls are TRBV9 and TRBJ2-1; D is ambiguous. Trimming cost V 7 bases and J 0 bases, with 5 bases left between them. Germline V lookup: CDR1 SGDLS, CDR2 YYNGEE. The CDR3 spans 12 residues. The CDR3 is CASGSSYNEQFF. CDR3 nucleotides: TGTGCCAGCGGCAGCTCCTACAATGAGCAGTTCTTC.

The genes are TRBV29-1 and TRBJ2-5; TRBD1 is a possible D gene (6 bases). The germline V gene has CDR1 SQVTM and CDR2 ANQGSEA. The ends were cut back, 0 bases at V and 4 bases at J, with 24 bases in the middle. The CDR3 is 18 amino acids. CDR3 nucleotides: TGCAGCGTTGAAGATTTTTCCCAACGACAGGTCTTCGGAGAGACCCAGTACTTC. Translating gives CSVEDFSQRQVFGETQYF.

With regard to this clonotype: With a much larger clone just one base away, this may be a read error. The chain uses TRBV11-2 and TRBJ2-7; 7 bases fit TRBD2. The V gene's germline CDR1 is SGHAT and CDR2 FQNNGV. V lost 5 bases, J lost 5 bases, and 3 bases stayed unmatched. This CDR3 has 12 amino acids. The CDR3: CASSHGGDEQYF. Written as DNA, the CDR3 is TGTGCCAGCAGCCATGGGGGGGACGAGCAGTACTTC. Together with reference TRBV11-2 and TRBJ2-7, the CDR3 gives the full variable domain: EAGVAQSPRYKIIEKRQSVAFWCNPISGHATLYWYQQILGQGPKLLIQFQNNGVVDDSQLPKDRFSAERLKGVDSTLKIQPAKLEDSAVYLCASSHGGDEQYFGPGTRLTVT.

This clonotype was counted a few times. The chain recombines TRBV5-1 with TRBJ2-7, with D tentatively TRBD2 (6 bases). This CDR3 region has 15 residues. Germline V lookup: CDR1 SGHRS, CDR2 YFSETQ. Trimming took 4 bases from V and 4 from J, leaving 18 bases between them. The CDR3 bases are TGCGCCAGCAGCACGGGACTTCCGTATTATTACGAGCAGTACTTC. It translates to CASSTGLPYYYEQYF.

This chain connects TRBV7-9 to TRBJ2-7; D gene unclear. The CDR3 is 11 residues long. Trimming took off 8 bases at V and 2 bases at J, with 7 bases between the two ends. Germline V gene data show CDR1 as SEHNR and CDR2 as FQNEAQ (reference sequence). The CDR3 DNA is TGTGCCAGCGGGGTCACCTACGAGCAGTACTTC. This sequence encodes CASGVTYEQYF.

This clonotype was seen repeatedly, ten times or more. J is TRBJ2-2 and V is TRBV27; D not resolved. Trimming removed 1 base at V and 2 bases at J, with 5 bases between. Germline CDR1 reads MNHEY; CDR2 reads SMNVEV (reference sequence). CDR3 length equals 14 residues. The CDR3 DNA follows: TGTGCCAGCAGTTTATGGGGAAACACCGGGGAGCTGTTTTTT. This codes for CASSLWGNTGELFF.

Comment on this clonotype: One end of the junction is discordant with germline, which a read error may explain. V usage is TRBV9 and J usage is TRBJ2-4, with D perhaps matching TRBD2 (6 bases). The CDR3 length is 12 residues. Germline assignment: CDR1 SGDLS and CDR2 YYNGEE. For the CDR3, the DNA is TGTGCCAGCAGCGTAGAGTGGGGGACTCTGGACTTC. This gives the protein CASSVEWGTLDF.

This clonotype was detected a few times. The chain combines TRBV28 with TRBJ1-1; no definite D call. CDR3 length equals 13 residues. V lost 6 bases and J lost 0, with 8 bases in between. Germline assignment: CDR1 MDHEN and CDR2 SYDVKM. The CDR3 loop reads CASRPRVNTEAFF. For the CDR3, the DNA is TGTGCCAGCAGACCGCGCGTGAACACTGAAGCTTTCTTT. Full variable domain (rest looked up from reference TRBV28 and TRBJ1-1): DVKVTQSSRYLVKRTGEKVFLECVQDMDHENMFWYRQDPGLGLRLIYFSYDVKMKEKGDIPEGYSVSREKKERFSLILESASTNQTSMYLCASRPRVNTEAFFGQGTRLTVV.

J is TRBJ1-6 and V is TRBV18; TRBD1 is a possible D gene (6 bases). Between the trimmed V and J ends, which lost 0 bases and 6 bases, there was a span of 12 bases. CDR1 and CDR2 (germline): KGHSH, LQKENI. The CDR3 has 16 residues. The CDR3 DNA is TGTGCCAGCTCACCACCGTCGGACAGCGGTAATTCACCCCTCCACTTT. Amino acids: CASSPPSDSGNSPLHF.

This clonotype showed up many times. This chain connects TRBV29-1 to TRBJ2-2, with D hard to call. Germline lookup yields CDR1 SQVTM and CDR2 ANQGSEA. The germline V and J ends were trimmed by 5 bases and 4 bases, with 8 bases remaining between them. The CDR3 covers 12 residues. CDR3 coding DNA: TGCAGCGTTAAGCCGATCACCGGGGAGCTGTTTTTT. As protein: CSVKPITGELFF.

The rearrangement links TRBV12-3 or TRBV12-4 to TRBJ2-1, with D perhaps matching TRBD1 (7 bases). This CDR3 region has 13 residues. V was cut by 5 bases and J by 11 bases, with 16 bases left in between. CDR3 region: CASSPGGLVKQFF. Here the CDR3 DNA reads TGTGCCAGCAGTCCAGGGGGGCTAGTTAAGCAGTTCTTC.

This clonotype was observed a few times. This sequence joins TRBV27 and TRBJ2-7; TRBD2 agrees at 9 bases. The CDR3 is 17 amino acids. Trimming cost V 4 bases and J 3 bases; bases outside gene matches: 13. Germline assignment: CDR1 MNHEY and CDR2 SMNVEV (reference sequence). The CDR3 region is CASSSRLPTSGIYEQYF. CDR3 bases: TGTGCCAGCAGTTCCCGACTCCCGACTAGCGGCATCTACGAGCAGTACTTC.